The T cell receptor beta chain described here comes from a study of control samples from healthy donors and cancer patients. TCRdb's table, derived via immunoSEQ multiplex PCR, lists solely in-frame clones and lacks some. The sample yields roughly 59,000 clones, approximately 92% seen once. Germline V gene lookup returns CDR1 MNHEY and CDR2 SMNVEV (reference sequence). The CDR3 sequence is 15 residues long. J gave up 4 bases and V 2 bases, and 4 bases lay outside the gene matches. The source of this sequence is a man aged 40-49 years with colorectal cancer. The sequenced sample was PBMCs. The chain links TRBV27 to TRBJ1-5; 8 bases are a match to TRBD1. The CDR3 is CASSLGTGGNQPQHF. The DNA for the CDR3 is TGTGCCAGCAGTTTAGGGACAGGTGGTAATCAGCCCCAGCATTTT.